This is a list of T cell receptor beta chains from one sample in a study of cytomegalovirus exposure and HLA in healthy donors. Repertoires were generated with immunoSEQ multiplex PCR, while TCRdb's copy carries only in-frame clones and drops some. The table includes about 140,000 clones, more than 75% detected once. The sample was PBMCs. Receptor source: a man aged 35-49 years in good health and CMV-seronegative. Each CDR3 is given with its conserved first and last residue. A D gene is named only where the DNA matches it firmly. Rows may omit the clone size; those that give it use once, few, many or a size class.

CDR3 protein: CASSYSPLSGGYGYTF
CDR3 DNA: TGTGCCAGCAGTTACTCGCCTCTCTCGGGGGGCTATGGCTACACCTTC
clone size: .
V gene: TRBV6-5
J gene: TRBJ1-2
D gene: .

CDR3 protein: CASSQSGLAVGTDTQYF
CDR3 DNA: TGCGCCAGCAGCCAGTCGGGACTAGCGGTAGGCACAGATACGCAGTATTTT
clone size: .
V gene: TRBV4-3
J gene: TRBJ2-3
D gene: TRBD2

CDR3 protein: CASSVGQGVYREQYF
CDR3 DNA: TGTGCCAGCAGCGTCGGACAGGGAGTCTACCGGGAGCAGTACTTC
clone size: few
V gene: TRBV7-8
J gene: TRBJ2-7
D gene: TRBD1

CDR3 protein: CASSPGLAGGRADTQYF
CDR3 DNA: TGCGCCAGCAGCCCCGGGCTAGCGGGAGGGCGCGCAGATACGCAGTATTTT
clone size: .
V gene: TRBV5-1
J gene: TRBJ2-3
D gene: TRBD2

CDR3 protein: CASSSTRQGAKTQYF
CDR3 DNA: TGTGCCAGCAGCTCGACTCGACAGGGAGCGAAGACCCAGTACTTC
clone size: .
V gene: TRBV7-9
J gene: TRBJ2-5
D gene: TRBD1

CDR3 protein: CASSSQGGNRPRVYEQFF
CDR3 DNA: TGTGCCAGCAGCTCCCAGGGAGGCAACCGGCCTAGGGTCTATGAGCAGTTCTTC
clone size: .
V gene: TRBV7-9
J gene: TRBJ2-1
D gene: .

CDR3 protein: CASSLRISAGNQPQHF
CDR3 DNA: TGTGCCAGCAGTTTAAGGATCTCGGCAGGGAACCAGCCCCAGCATTTT
clone size: .
V gene: TRBV28
J gene: TRBJ1-5
D gene: .

CDR3 protein: CASSPTRGLAGELFF
CDR3 DNA: TGTGCCAGCAGCCCCACCCGGGGGTTAGCCGGGGAGCTGTTTTTT
clone size: .
V gene: TRBV13
J gene: TRBJ2-2
D gene: .

CDR3 protein: CASSSVRGANVLTF
CDR3 DNA: TGTGCCAGCAGTTCGGTAAGAGGGGCCAACGTCCTGACTTTC
clone size: .
V gene: TRBV28
J gene: TRBJ2-6
D gene: .

CDR3 protein: CASSRGGNSPLHF
CDR3 DNA: TGTGCCAGCAGCCGGGGGGGTAATTCACCCCTCCACTTT
clone size: .
V gene: TRBV7-7
J gene: TRBJ1-6
D gene: .

CDR3 protein: CASSLAAGGGISEAFF
CDR3 DNA: TGTGCCAGCAGCTTAGCTGCGGGAGGGGGCATCTCTGAAGCTTTCTTT
clone size: .
V gene: TRBV7-2
J gene: TRBJ1-1
D gene: TRBD1

CDR3 protein: CASSLEVSSSTGELFF
CDR3 DNA: TGTGCCAGCAGCTTAGAGGTTTCTAGCTCCACCGGGGAGCTGTTTTTT
clone size: .
V gene: TRBV11-2
J gene: TRBJ2-2
D gene: .

CDR3 protein: CASSFPEDRSCGNTIYF
CDR3 DNA: TGTGCCAGCAGTTTTCCCGAGGACAGATCCTGTGGAAACACCATATATTTT
clone size: few
V gene: TRBV27
J gene: TRBJ1-3
D gene: .

CDR3 protein: CASSSGAGGGETQYF
CDR3 DNA: TGTGCCAGCAGCTCAGGAGCGGGAGGAGGGGAGACCCAGTACTTC
clone size: once
V gene: TRBV7-8
J gene: TRBJ2-5
D gene: TRBD2

CDR3 protein: CASSEALRGQDPYEQYF
CDR3 DNA: TGTGCCAGCAGTGAAGCGTTGAGGGGACAGGACCCCTACGAGCAGTACTTC
clone size: .
V gene: TRBV6-1
J gene: TRBJ2-7
D gene: TRBD1

CDR3 protein: CASSLVGSGGVTTDTQYF
CDR3 DNA: TGTGCCAGCAGCTTGGTAGGTAGCGGGGGAGTAACCACAGATACGCAGTATTTT
clone size: .
V gene: TRBV5-4
J gene: TRBJ2-3
D gene: TRBD2

CDR3 protein: CSVEDPDRTMGTSTDTQYF
CDR3 DNA: TGCAGCGTTGAAGATCCGGACAGGACCATGGGGACGAGCACAGATACGCAGTATTTT
clone size: .
V gene: TRBV29-1
J gene: TRBJ2-3
D gene: TRBD1

CDR3 protein: CASSLIGAGELFF
CDR3 DNA: TGTGCCAGCAGCTTGATAGGGGCCGGGGAGCTGTTTTTT
clone size: .
V gene: TRBV5-4
J gene: TRBJ2-2
D gene: .

CDR3 protein: CASSIEQGTGVYNSPLHF
CDR3 DNA: TGTGCCAGTAGTATAGAACAAGGGACAGGGGTCTACAATTCACCCCTCCACTTT
clone size: .
V gene: TRBV19
J gene: TRBJ1-6
D gene: TRBD1